This is a list of T cell receptor beta chains from one sample in a study of shared clonotypes between healthy human individuals. Sequencing was performed with immunoSEQ multiplex PCR; in TCRdb, only in-frame clones are kept and a portion is missing. The sample carries a few million clones, around 90% recorded once. The specimen was naive CD4+ T cells sorted from blood. Receptors originate from a man aged 18-30 years in good health. CDR3s include the opening cysteine and the closing phenylalanine or tryptophan. D genes are given only for firm matches. Clone sizes are given selectively: once, few, many, or a class where the clone is expanded.

size,D,J,V,DNA,CDR3
NA,TRBD1,TRBJ1-3,TRBV7-2,TGTGCCAGCAGCCCGGTGGACAGGATCTCTGGAAACACCATATATTTT,CASSPVDRISGNTIYF
NA,TRBD1,TRBJ1-5,TRBV5-4,TGTGCCAGCAGCGAGGGGACAGGGAACAATCAGCCCCAGCATTTT,CASSEGTGNNQPQHF
NA,TRBD2,TRBJ2-1,TRBV5-4,TGTGCCAGCAGGGACGGACTAGCGGGGTACAATGAGCAGTTCTTC,CASRDGLAGYNEQFF
NA,TRBD2,TRBJ2-7,TRBV18,TGTGCCAGCTCCCGACTAGCGGGAGGTATGGTCGACTACGAGCAGTACTTC,CASSRLAGGMVDYEQYF
once,NA,TRBJ2-5,TRBV6-1,TGTGCCAGCAGCGCACCGGGACTCCCAGCTCTGTACTTC,CASSAPGLPALYF
NA,NA,TRBJ2-5,TRBV18,TGTGCCAGCTCACCACTTGATGGGCAGAGGGAGACCCAGTACTTC,CASSPLDGQRETQYF
NA,TRBD2,TRBJ2-3,TRBV5-4,TGTGCCAGCAGCCCAGGACTAGCGGGAGGTGAGAGTTATTTT,CASSPGLAGGESYF
NA,NA,TRBJ2-4,TRBV10-1,TGCGCCAGCAGTGAGTCTCACAAAAACATTCAGTACTTC,CASSESHKNIQYF
few,NA,TRBJ1-1,TRBV28,TGTGCCAGCAGTTCAACGAACACTGAAGCTTTCTTT,CASSSTNTEAFF
NA,NA,TRBJ2-5,TRBV6-1,TGTGCCAGCAGGAGGGGGGGACGGGAGACCCAGTACTTC,CASRRGGRETQYF
NA,NA,TRBJ1-5,TRBV6-6,TGTGCCAGCAGCTCGTTAGGGGAGGGGAGCAATCAGCCCCAGCATTTT,CASSSLGEGSNQPQHF
NA,TRBD1,TRBJ2-2,TRBV5-6,TGTGCCAGCAGCGCGGACAGGGGCTCCGGGGAGCTGTTTTTT,CASSADRGSGELFF
NA,NA,TRBJ2-1,TRBV4-3,TGCGCCAGCAGCCAAGATCCGGGGGCTTCGGGAGAGCAGTTCTTC,CASSQDPGASGEQFF
NA,NA,TRBJ2-5,TRBV11-2,TGTGCCAGCAGCGTACAAGAGACCCAGTACTTC,CASSVQETQYF
NA,NA,TRBJ2-1,TRBV7-2,TGTGCCAGCAGCCCGAGGGGGTTAACTGAGCAGTTCTTC,CASSPRGLTEQFF
NA,NA,TRBJ2-7,TRBV27,TGTGCCAGCAGTCCCCTCCTCAGGGGGGGCTCCTACGAGCAGTACTTC,CASSPLLRGGSYEQYF
NA,NA,TRBJ2-5,TRBV7-9,TGTGCCAGCAGCAACGACGTTGGCAGAGTCCAAGAGACCCAGTACTTC,CASSNDVGRVQETQYF
NA,NA,TRBJ1-6,TRBV5-5,TGTGCCAGCAGCTTAAGGTTCTCCTATAATTCACCCCTCCACTTT,CASSLRFSYNSPLHF
NA,NA,TRBJ1-2,TRBV9,TGTGCCAGCAGCGGGGGGAAGGAACGAGAAGGCTACACCTTC,CASSGGKEREGYTF
NA,TRBD1,TRBJ2-2,TRBV19,TGTGCCAGTAGTCTACAGGGGGCAGGTGTGGCCGGGGAGCTGTTTTTT,CASSLQGAGVAGELFF
NA,TRBD1,TRBJ2-3,TRBV5-1,TGCGCCAGCAGCTCCACAGGGGGCTCAGATACGCAGTATTTT,CASSSTGGSDTQYF
NA,NA,TRBJ1-1,TRBV11-2,TGTGCCAGCAGCTTGGGGTCCATGAACACTGAAGCTTTCTTT,CASSLGSMNTEAFF
NA,NA,TRBJ2-3,TRBV19,TGTGCCAGTAGTATTACGGCAGCCTCTAGCACAGATACGCAGTATTTT,CASSITAASSTDTQYF
NA,TRBD1,TRBJ2-3,TRBV9,TGTGCCAGCAGCGAGACAGGGAGCACAGATACGCAGTATTTT,CASSETGSTDTQYF